The T cell receptor beta chain described here comes from a study of T cell responses to AZD1222 COVID-19 vaccine. Across the whole study: Second-dose recipients at about 4 or about 12 weeks were treated as one pooled group. General observations from the study: Seropositive status at baseline applied to only five to seven AZD1222 recipients. The study reported that nearly half of spike-specific TCRs target unmutated variant regions. Elevations in Spike-specific TCR breadth and depth followed administration of two AZD1222 doses.

The germline V and J ends were trimmed by 0 bases and 0 bases, with 18 bases remaining between them. Germline CDR1 is MNHNS and CDR2 is SASEGT. CDR3 length: 20 residues. With respect to this clone: Antigen specificity is unknown.

Assay used: immunoSEQ multiplex PCR; TCRdb lists only in-frame clones, some missing. The profile covers 130,000 to 150,000 clones, with around 91% appearing a single time and around 5% taken by the ten largest. J is TRBJ2-6 and V is TRBV6-1; D is perhaps TRBD2 (7 bases). This TCR came from an adult in good health. The specimen comprised peripheral blood, sampled on day 0 of AZD1222 vaccination. The CDR3 DNA follows: TGTGCCAGCAGTGAAGCGACCATCTGGGGGGGCGTCTCTGGGGCCAACGTCCTGACTTTC. It is translated as CASSEATIWGGVSGANVLTF.